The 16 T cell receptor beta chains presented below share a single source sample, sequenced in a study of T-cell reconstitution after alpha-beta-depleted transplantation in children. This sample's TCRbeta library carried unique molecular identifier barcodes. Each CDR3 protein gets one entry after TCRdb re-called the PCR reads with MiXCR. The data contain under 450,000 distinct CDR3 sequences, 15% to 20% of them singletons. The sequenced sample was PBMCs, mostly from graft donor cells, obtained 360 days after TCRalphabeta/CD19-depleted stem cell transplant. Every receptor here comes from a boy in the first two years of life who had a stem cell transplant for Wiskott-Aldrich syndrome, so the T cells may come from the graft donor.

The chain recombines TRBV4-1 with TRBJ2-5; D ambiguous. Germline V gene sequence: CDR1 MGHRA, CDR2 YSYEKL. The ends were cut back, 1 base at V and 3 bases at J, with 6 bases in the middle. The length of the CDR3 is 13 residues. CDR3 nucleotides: TGCGCCAGCAGCCAAGGACTGAAAGAGACCCAGTACTTC. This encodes CASSQGLKETQYF.

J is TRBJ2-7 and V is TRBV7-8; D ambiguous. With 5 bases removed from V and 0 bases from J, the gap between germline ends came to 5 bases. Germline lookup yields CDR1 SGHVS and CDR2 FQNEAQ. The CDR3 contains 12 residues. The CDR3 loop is CASSLHSYEQYF. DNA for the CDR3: TGTGCCAGCAGCCTCCACTCCTACGAGCAGTACTTC.

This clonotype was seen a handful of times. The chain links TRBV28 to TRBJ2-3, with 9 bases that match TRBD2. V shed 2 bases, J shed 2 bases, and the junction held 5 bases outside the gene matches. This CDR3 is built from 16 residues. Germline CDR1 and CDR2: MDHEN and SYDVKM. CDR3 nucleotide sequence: TGTGCCAGCAGTTTACAGCGGGGGGTCGCCACAGATACGCAGTATTTT. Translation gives CASSLQRGVATDTQYF. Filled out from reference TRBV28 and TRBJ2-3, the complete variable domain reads DVKVTQSSRYLVKRTGEKVFLECVQDMDHENMFWYRQDPGLGLRLIYFSYDVKMKEKGDIPEGYSVSREKKERFSLILESASTNQTSMYLCASSLQRGVATDTQYFGPGTRLTVL.

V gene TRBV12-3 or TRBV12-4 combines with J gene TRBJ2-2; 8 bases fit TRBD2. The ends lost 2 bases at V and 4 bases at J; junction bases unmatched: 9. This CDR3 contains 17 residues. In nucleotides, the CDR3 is TGTGCCAGCAGTTTATCGGTCGGGGGGGACTTCACCGGGGAGCTGTTTTTT. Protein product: CASSLSVGGDFTGELFF.

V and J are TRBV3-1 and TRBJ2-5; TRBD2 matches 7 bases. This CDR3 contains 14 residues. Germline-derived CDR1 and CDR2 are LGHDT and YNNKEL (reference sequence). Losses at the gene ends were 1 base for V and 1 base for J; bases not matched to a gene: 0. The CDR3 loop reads CASSQASGQETQYF. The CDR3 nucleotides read TGTGCCAGCAGCCAAGCTAGCGGCCAAGAGACCCAGTACTTC.

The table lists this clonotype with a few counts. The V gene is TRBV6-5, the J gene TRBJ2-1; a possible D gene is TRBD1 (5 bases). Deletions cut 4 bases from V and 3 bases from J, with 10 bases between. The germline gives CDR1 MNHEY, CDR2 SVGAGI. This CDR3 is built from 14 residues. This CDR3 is CASSSKGDYNEQFF. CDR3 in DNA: TGTGCCAGCAGTTCGAAAGGGGACTACAATGAGCAGTTCTTC.

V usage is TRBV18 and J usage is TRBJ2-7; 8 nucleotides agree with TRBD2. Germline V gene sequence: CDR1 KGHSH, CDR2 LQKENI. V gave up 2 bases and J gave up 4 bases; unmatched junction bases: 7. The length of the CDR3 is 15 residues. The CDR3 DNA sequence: TGTGCCAGCTCACCAACCGGGAGGGCCCCGTACGAGCAGTACTTC. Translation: CASSPTGRAPYEQYF. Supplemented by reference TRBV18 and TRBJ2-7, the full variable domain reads NAGVMQNPRHLVRRRGQEARLRCSPMKGHSHVYWYRQLPEEGLKFMVYLQKENIIDESGMPKERFSAEFPKEGPSILRIQQVVRGDSAAYFCASSPTGRAPYEQYFGPGTRLTVT.

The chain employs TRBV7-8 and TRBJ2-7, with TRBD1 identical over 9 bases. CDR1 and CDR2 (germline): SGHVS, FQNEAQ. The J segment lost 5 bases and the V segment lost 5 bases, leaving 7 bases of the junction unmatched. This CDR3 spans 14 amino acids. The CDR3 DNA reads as TGTGCCAGCAGCCTCCGGGACAGGGCAGACGAGCAGTACTTC. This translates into CASSLRDRADEQYF.

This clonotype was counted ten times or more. The CDR3 here is CASSLGGIGNTIYF. The CDR3 DNA sequence: TGTGCCAGCAGCTTGGGGGGAATTGGAAACACCATATATTTT. This chain uses TRBV7-6 with TRBJ1-3; D is perhaps TRBD1 (5 bases). Germline assignment: CDR1 SGHVS and CDR2 FNYEAQ. V dropped 3 bases and J dropped 3 bases, with 9 bases sitting between them. This CDR3 has 14 residues. The full variable domain, rest sourced from reference TRBV7-6 and TRBJ1-3, is GAGVSQSPRYKVTKRGQDVALRCDPISGHVSLYWYRQALGQGPEFLTYFNYEAQQDKSGLPNDRFSAERPEGSISTLTIQRTEQRDSAMYRCASSLGGIGNTIYFGEGSWLTVV.

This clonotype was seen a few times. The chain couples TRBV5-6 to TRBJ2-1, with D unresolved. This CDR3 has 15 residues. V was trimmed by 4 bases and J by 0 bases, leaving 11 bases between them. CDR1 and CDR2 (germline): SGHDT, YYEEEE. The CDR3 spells CASSPSQSSYNEQFF. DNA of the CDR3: TGTGCCAGCAGCCCTTCACAAAGCTCCTACAATGAGCAGTTCTTC. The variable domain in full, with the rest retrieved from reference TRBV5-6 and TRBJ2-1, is DAGVTQSPTHLIKTRGQQVTLRCSPKSGHDTVSWYQQALGQGPQFIFQYYEEEERQRGNFPDRFSGHQFPNYSSELNVNALLLGDSALYLCASSPSQSSYNEQFFGPGTRLTVL.

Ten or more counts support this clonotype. This chain's CDR3 is CASNLQGMETQYF. The CDR3 DNA reads as TGTGCCAGCAACCTACAGGGGATGGAGACCCAGTACTTC. V gene TRBV5-6 combines with J gene TRBJ2-5; 7 bases map to TRBD1. This CDR3 region has 13 residues. CDR1 SGHDT and CDR2 YYEEEE come from the germline V gene. Losses at the gene ends were 6 bases for V and 5 bases for J; bases not matched to a gene: 7.

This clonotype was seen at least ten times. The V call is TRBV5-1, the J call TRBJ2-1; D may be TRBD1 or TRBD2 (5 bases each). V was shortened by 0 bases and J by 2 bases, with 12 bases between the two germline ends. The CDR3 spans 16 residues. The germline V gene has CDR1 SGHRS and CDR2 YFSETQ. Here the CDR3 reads CASSLAGDPTYNEQFF. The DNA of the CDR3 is TGCGCCAGCAGCTTGGCCGGGGACCCCACCTACAATGAGCAGTTCTTC.

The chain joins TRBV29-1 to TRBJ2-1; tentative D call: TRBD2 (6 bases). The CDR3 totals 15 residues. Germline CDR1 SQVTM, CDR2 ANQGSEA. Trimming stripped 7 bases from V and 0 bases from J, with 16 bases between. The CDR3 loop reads CSAPPGVSSYNEQFF. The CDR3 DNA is TGCAGCGCCCCCCCGGGAGTAAGCTCCTACAATGAGCAGTTCTTC.

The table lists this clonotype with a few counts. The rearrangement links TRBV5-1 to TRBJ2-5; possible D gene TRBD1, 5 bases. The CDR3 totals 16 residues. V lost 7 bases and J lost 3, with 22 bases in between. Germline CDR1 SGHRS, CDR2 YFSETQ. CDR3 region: CASHGWSTQGEETQYF. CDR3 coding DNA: TGCGCCAGCCATGGCTGGAGCACCCAAGGGGAAGAGACCCAGTACTTC.

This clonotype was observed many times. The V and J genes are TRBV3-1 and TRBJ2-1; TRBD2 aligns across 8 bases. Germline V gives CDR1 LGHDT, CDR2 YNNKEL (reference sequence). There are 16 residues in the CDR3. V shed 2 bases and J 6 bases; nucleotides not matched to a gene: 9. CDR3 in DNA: TGTGCCAGCAGCCAATTCCCTCGGACTAGCCTCAATGAGCAGTTCTTC. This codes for CASSQFPRTSLNEQFF.

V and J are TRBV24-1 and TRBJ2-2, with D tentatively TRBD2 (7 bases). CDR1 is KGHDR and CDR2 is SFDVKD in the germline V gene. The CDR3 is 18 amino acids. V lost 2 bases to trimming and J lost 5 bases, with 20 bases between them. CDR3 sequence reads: CATSDWGAGAKMTGELFF. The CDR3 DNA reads TGTGCCACCAGTGATTGGGGCGCGGGGGCCAAAATGACCGGGGAGCTGTTTTTT.